This T cell receptor (beta chain) stems from a study of identifying expanded T cells in peripheral blood. Note on this clone: Its specificity is not known.

Study results and limitations: Two-week clone count variance significantly increased as total template count grew.

The protocol was immunoSEQ multiplex PCR, while the TCRdb copy is restricted to in-frame clones and leaves out a portion. Of some 130,000 clones listed, 80% to 90% are singletons. Trimming at V came to 6 bases and at J to 8 bases, leaving 8 bases not matched to a gene. Germline values: CDR1 SNHLY, CDR2 FYNNEI. The CDR3 has 13 residues. This TCR was recovered from a person aged 18 to 70 in good health. V usage is TRBV2 and J usage is TRBJ1-2, with 8 positions matching TRBD1. Material: blood. CDR3 bases: TGTGCCAGCAGGGACAGGGCCTCCGGCGGCTACACCTTC. Translated: CASRDRASGGYTF.